These T cell receptor beta chains were read from a single sample in a study of OX40 agonist ivuxolimab in advanced cancers. Produced via immunoSEQ multiplex PCR; TCRdb's table is partial and in-frame only. The sample lists about 32,000 clones, around 83% occurring once. The specimen comprised CD4+ or CD8+ T cells sorted from blood, sampled in a trial of the OX40 agonist ivuxolimab. The receptor set was obtained from an adult with an advanced solid tumor such as melanoma, head and neck, liver or kidney cancer. The CDR3 runs from the conserved cysteine through the conserved F or W. A D gene is named only where the DNA matches it firmly. Not all rows give a size; the values are once, few, many and, for expanded clones, a class.

j_gene,abundance,v_gene,d_gene,CDR3nt,CDR3aa
TRBJ1-3,-,TRBV4-1,-,TGCGCCAGCAGCCAAGGGGGAGGGGGAAACACCATATATTTT,CASSQGGGGNTIYF
TRBJ2-5,-,TRBV6-4,-,TGTGCCAGCAGTCCATGGGAGCCTTCGAAGCAGTACTTC,CASSPWEPSKQYF
TRBJ2-1,-,TRBV5-4,-,TGTGCCAGCAGCTCCCCGTTAGGGGCCGGTGAGCAGTTCTTC,CASSSPLGAGEQFF
TRBJ1-2,-,TRBV4-3,-,TGCGCCAGCAGCCAAGAGGCAAGGGACTATAGCTATGGCTACACCTTC,CASSQEARDYSYGYTF
TRBJ2-2,-,TRBV18,TRBD2,TGTGCCAGCTCGCTCACTAGCGAGCCGAACACCGGGGAGCTGTTTTTT,CASSLTSEPNTGELFF
TRBJ2-1,-,TRBV2,-,TGTGCCAGCAGTGGTCTCGACAATGAGCAGTTCTTC,CASSGLDNEQFF
TRBJ1-1,-,TRBV19,-,TGTGCCAGTAGTATAACGTGGGGGGCGCACCAGAACACTGAAGCTTTCTTT,CASSITWGAHQNTEAFF
TRBJ1-5,-,TRBV28,TRBD1,TGTGCCAGCAGCCAAGACAGGGGTGGACAGCCCCAGCATTTT,CASSQDRGGQPQHF
TRBJ2-1,-,TRBV2,TRBD2,TGTGCCAGCAGGAGGTCTAGCGGGGCGGGCAATGAGCAGTTCTTC,CASRRSSGAGNEQFF
TRBJ1-3,-,TRBV28,-,TGTGCCAGCAGTCCCGCGTCCTCTGGAAACACCATATATTTT,CASSPASSGNTIYF
TRBJ2-1,-,TRBV10-3,TRBD2,TGTGCCATCAGATCGGGACTAGCGGGAAACAATGAGCAGTTCTTC,CAIRSGLAGNNEQFF
TRBJ2-7,-,TRBV7-2,-,TGTGCCAGCAGCTTAGGGGGGAGGACCTACGAGCAGTACTTC,CASSLGGRTYEQYF
TRBJ2-7,-,TRBV7-9,-,TGTGCCAGCAGCTTAGCGGCGCAGAACGACGAGCAGTACTTC,CASSLAAQNDEQYF
TRBJ2-7,-,TRBV10-2,TRBD2,TGCGCCAGCAGCTGGGGGTCTGGGAGGGACTCCTACGAGCAGTACTTC,CASSWGSGRDSYEQYF
TRBJ1-6,once,TRBV9,-,TGTGCCAGCAGCGTAGGGGGGGCAGGATCACCCCTCCACTTT,CASSVGGAGSPLHF
TRBJ2-4,-,TRBV6-6,-,TGTGCCAGCAGTTACTCGAATGGGGGAGCCAAAAACATTCAGTACTTC,CASSYSNGGAKNIQYF
TRBJ1-2,once,TRBV7-6,TRBD1,TGTGCCAGCAGCTTAAACAAAGAGACAGGGCCTGGGGGCTATGGCTACACCTTC,CASSLNKETGPGGYGYTF
TRBJ2-5,-,TRBV9,TRBD2,TGTGCCAGCAGCCCAGCGGGGGGGCTCGGGGAGACCCAGTACTTC,CASSPAGGLGETQYF
TRBJ2-5,once,TRBV5-4,-,TGTGCCAGCGGCCAATGGGGGGCGGGTGCCCAGTACTTC,CASGQWGAGAQYF
TRBJ2-7,-,TRBV28,-,TGTGCCAGCAGTTTGGGGTCATCCTACGAGCAGTACTTC,CASSLGSSYEQYF
TRBJ2-5,-,TRBV5-6,TRBD2,TGTGCCAGCAGCTTGAGCGGGAGTCGGGAGACCCAGTACTTC,CASSLSGSRETQYF
TRBJ2-7,-,TRBV18,TRBD2,TGTGCCAGCTCACCTGGAGCGGGAGGAGGTAACGAGCAGTACTTC,CASSPGAGGGNEQYF
TRBJ1-6,-,TRBV30,-,TGTGCCTGGAGTGTCGGGGGAGTACGGAATTCACCCCTCCACTTT,CAWSVGGVRNSPLHF
TRBJ2-5,-,TRBV9,-,TGTGCCAGCAGCGGAACAGGGACTCCACAGTACTTC,CASSGTGTPQYF
TRBJ2-1,-,TRBV30,TRBD2,TGTGCCTTCCTCTTAGCGGGGGGGTACAATGAGCAGTTCTTC,CAFLLAGGYNEQFF
TRBJ2-7,-,TRBV11-2,TRBD2,TGTGCCAGCAGCTTTGGACTAGCAGGGCCTGAGCAGTACTTC,CASSFGLAGPEQYF
TRBJ2-4,-,TRBV28,TRBD2,TGTGCCAGCAGTTTAACTAGCGGGAGGGGGGCCAAAAACATTCAGTACTTC,CASSLTSGRGAKNIQYF
TRBJ2-7,-,TRBV15,TRBD1,TGTGCCACCCGGGACAGTTTCGCCGAGCAGTACTTC,CATRDSFAEQYF
TRBJ1-1,many,TRBV5-5,-,TGTGCCAGCAGCTTAGCTGACCTACTGGCCGCTGAAGCTTTCTTT,CASSLADLLAAEAFF
TRBJ2-1,-,TRBV28,TRBD2,TGTGCCGGGCAACTGGCGGGAGGGGACAATGAGCAGTTCTTC,CAGQLAGGDNEQFF
TRBJ2-1,-,TRBV6-1,TRBD1,TGTGCCAGCAGAGCCGGGACAGGGGGTGGAAATGAGCAGTTCTTC,CASRAGTGGGNEQFF
TRBJ2-7,-,TRBV27,-,TGTGCCAGCAGTCCGGGCCCTGTGGGGATTGGTTACGAGCAGTACTTC,CASSPGPVGIGYEQYF
TRBJ1-2,-,TRBV6-4,TRBD1,TGTGCCACCAGTTCGGGACAGGGGGCCCCGTGGTATGGCTACACCTTC,CATSSGQGAPWYGYTF
TRBJ2-7,-,TRBV10-3,-,TGTGCCATCGGAGGCCCGGGAGAGTCTCCCCACGAGCAGTACTTC,CAIGGPGESPHEQYF
TRBJ1-1,-,TRBV10-2,-,TGCGCCAGCAGTTGGCAGAACACTGAAGCTTTCTTT,CASSWQNTEAFF